These 25 T cell receptor beta chains were all obtained from the same sample, sequenced in a study of neurological immune-mediated disorders. TCRdb reprocessed the 5' RACE reads via MiXCR and lists one record per CDR3 protein. Altogether some 54,000 distinct CDR3 sequences are present, around 11% being singletons, with the ten largest covering around 7%. Time point in this sample: longitudinal time-point 1 (baseline). The sequenced sample was PBMCs. Receptor source: a male donor with HTLV-1-associated myelopathy (HAM/TSP).

On this clonotype: This may stem from a read error, because a much larger clone lies one nucleotide away. This chain links TRBV7-2 with TRBJ1-4, with 9 positions matching TRBD1. From germline, CDR1 is SGHTA and CDR2 FQGNSA. J gave up 7 bases and V 4 bases, and 13 bases lay outside the gene matches. The CDR3 loop spans 17 amino acids. CDR3 loop: CASSSRVGTGYREKLFF. The CDR3 nucleotides read TGTGCCAGCAGCTCAAGAGTCGGGACAGGGTATCGTGAAAAACTGTTTTTT.

This clonotype was picked up many times. The V gene is TRBV7-2, the J gene TRBJ2-1; D may be TRBD2 (7 bases). Looked up from germline, CDR1 is SGHTA and CDR2 is FQGNSA. CDR3 length equals 15 residues. V lost 4 bases and J lost 10, with 20 bases in between. CDR3 in DNA: TGTGCCAGCAGCTCGGGGGCGGGGGTGCCTGGGGAGCAGTTCTTC. As protein: CASSSGAGVPGEQFF.

In this sample, this clonotype is medium-sized. The chain links TRBV12-3 or TRBV12-4 to TRBJ2-5; D may be TRBD1 or TRBD2 (5 bases each). With 5 bases removed from V and 5 bases from J, the gap between germline ends came to 9 bases. The CDR3 covers 12 residues. The CDR3: CASSRGSETQYF. CDR3 coding DNA: TGTGCCAGCAGTCGGGGCAGCGAGACCCAGTACTTC.

The J gene is TRBJ2-1, the V gene TRBV7-2; perhaps TRBD1 as D (6 bases). V lost 2 bases, J lost 5 bases, and 19 bases lay in between. CDR3 length: 17 residues. The germline V gene has CDR1 SGHTA and CDR2 FQGNSA. CDR3 nucleotides: TGTGCCAGCAGCTTACTTCGAGGGACAACTCCTAACAATGAGCAGTTCTTC. It encodes CASSLLRGTTPNNEQFF.

This clonotype was counted ten times or more. The V gene is TRBV10-3, the J gene TRBJ2-2; D gene uncertain. The CDR3 is 16 residues long. The V gene lost 1 base and the J gene lost 3 bases, with 12 bases spanning the gap. CDR1 is ENHRY and CDR2 is SYGVKD in the germline V gene. CDR3 loop: CAISELTLRDTGELFF. The CDR3 DNA is TGTGCCATCAGTGAGTTGACACTTAGGGACACCGGGGAGCTGTTTTTT.

The table lists this clonotype with many counts. V is TRBV5-1 and J is TRBJ1-2; possibly TRBD1 for D (6 bases). Trimming pared 4 bases from V and 2 bases from J, leaving 12 bases between. The CDR3 has 14 amino acids. The germline gives CDR1 SGHRS, CDR2 YFSETQ. In nucleotides, the CDR3 is TGCGCCAGCAGCGACGGGGGCACGAACTATGGCTACACCTTC. Encoded protein: CASSDGGTNYGYTF.

This clonotype showed up many times. V is TRBV20-1 and J is TRBJ2-7; D possibly corresponds to TRBD2 (5 bases). V was shortened by 2 bases and J by 7 bases, with 12 bases between the two germline ends. Per germline, CDR1 DFQATT and CDR2 SNEGSKA (reference sequence). The CDR3 sequence is 12 residues long. The CDR3 DNA sequence: TGCAGTGCTAGATTCGGGGTGCGGGAGCAGTACTTC. This codes for CSARFGVREQYF.

The rearrangement joins TRBV20-1 to TRBJ1-1, with TRBD1 identical over 7 bases. Germline lookup yields CDR1 DFQATT and CDR2 SNEGSKA (reference sequence). The CDR3 sequence is 15 residues long. V trimming: 0 bases; J trimming: 0 bases; junction bases outside the gene matches: 4. The CDR3 region is CSARDWRGLNTEAFF. The CDR3, as DNA: TGCAGTGCTAGAGATTGGAGGGGGCTGAACACTGAAGCTTTCTTT.

Notes on this clonotype: One end of the junction does not line up with germline, which may come from a read error. CDR3 region: CASSFPGPIAF. CDR3 DNA sequence: TGCGCCAGCAGCTTCCCAGGCCCTATCGCCTTC. V usage is TRBV5-1 and J usage is TRBJ1-2; D ambiguous. This CDR3 is 11 amino acids long. Per germline, CDR1 SGHRS and CDR2 YFSETQ. The full variable domain, in which reference TRBV5-1 and TRBJ1-2 provide the parts outside the CDR3, is KAGVTQTPRYLIKTRGQQVTLSCSPISGHRSVSWYQQTPGQGLQFLFEYFSETQRNKGNFPGRFSGRQFSNSRSEMNVSTLELGDSALYLCASSFPGPIAFGSGTRLTVV.

This clonotype was seen at least ten times. The chain links TRBV25-1 to TRBJ1-2; the D is unclear. This CDR3 is built from 11 residues. Trimming removed 4 bases at V and 8 bases at J, with 8 bases between. CDR1 is MGHDK and CDR2 is SYGVNS in the germline V gene. CDR3 loop: CASSGRRGYTF. CDR3 bases: TGTGCCAGCAGTGGACGAAGGGGCTACACCTTC.

This clonotype was observed many times. The chain carries TRBV6-5 and TRBJ1-4; no reliable D call. CDR1 is MNHEY, CDR2 SVGAGI, per germline. This CDR3 region has 14 residues. V was clipped by 2 bases and J by 4 bases, with 8 bases between them. The CDR3: CASSYAASNEKLFF. In DNA, the CDR3 is TGTGCCAGCAGTTACGCAGCGAGTAATGAAAAACTGTTTTTT.

This clonotype was detected ten times or more. This chain connects TRBV5-1 to TRBJ2-5, with D possibly being TRBD1 (6 bases). V gave up 4 bases and J gave up 2 bases, with 18 bases separating them. CDR3 size: 16 residues. Germline loops: CDR1 SGHRS, CDR2 YFSETQ. CDR3 DNA sequence: TGCGCCAGCAGCCCCTCAGGGGTCATGGAGCAAGAGACCCAGTACTTC. It yields the protein CASSPSGVMEQETQYF.

Note on this clonotype: Germline is not matched at one junction end, which may reflect a read error. This chain uses TRBV6-6 with TRBJ1-5; no clear D gene. Germline assignment: CDR1 MNHNY and CDR2 SVGAGI (reference sequence). The CDR3 extends over 14 amino acids. The DNA for the CDR3 is TGTGCCAGCAAGGTCGTACAAAGCAATCGGCCCCAGCATTTT. Translating gives CASKVVQSNRPQHF.

The table lists this clonotype with many counts. This sequence joins TRBV7-9 and TRBJ2-1; the match to TRBD2 covers 11 bases. After removal of 0 bases from V and 8 bases from J, the junction contained 0 bases not matched to a gene. The length of the CDR3 is 14 residues. Germline assignment: CDR1 SEHNR and CDR2 FQNEAQ (reference sequence). The CDR3 bases are TGTGCCAGCAGCTTAGCTAGCGGGGGGGATGAGCAGTTCTTC. Residues: CASSLASGGDEQFF.

In its sample, this clonotype was seen many times. The J gene is TRBJ2-7, the V gene TRBV20-1; 7 bases fit TRBD1. The germline gives CDR1 DFQATT, CDR2 SNEGSKA (reference sequence). J gave up 3 bases and V 3 bases, and 8 bases lay outside the gene matches. The CDR3 contains 14 residues. CDR3 DNA: TGCAGTGCTAGTGAACAGGGGTTTAACTACGAGCAGTACTTC. Amino acids: CSASEQGFNYEQYF.

The sample holds a few counts of this clonotype. The genes are TRBV15 and TRBJ2-6, with a possible D match to TRBD1 (6 bases). The CDR3 sequence is 16 residues long. The V and J ends lost 3 bases and 2 bases respectively, with 11 bases between them. From germline, CDR1 is LNHNV and CDR2 YYDKDF (reference sequence). This CDR3 is CATSSMGAPGANVLTF. In DNA form, the CDR3 reads TGTGCCACCAGCAGCATGGGGGCCCCTGGGGCCAACGTCCTGACTTTC.

At least ten counts were recorded for this clonotype. This chain connects TRBV3-1 to TRBJ1-6, with TRBD1 as a possible D gene (5 bases). CDR1 and CDR2 from the germline V gene are LGHDT and YNNKEL (reference sequence). V was pared by 4 bases and J by 9 bases, with 16 bases between. CDR3 length: 15 residues. The CDR3 spells CASSPQGLASSPLHF. The CDR3 DNA sequence: TGTGCCAGCAGCCCTCAGGGTTTGGCGAGTTCACCCCTCCACTTT.

This clonotype was recorded many times. V gene TRBV9 combines with J gene TRBJ2-1; D is possibly TRBD2 (7 bases). CDR1 is SGDLS and CDR2 is YYNGEE in the germline V gene. V lost 0 bases and J 4 bases, leaving 17 bases between the germline ends. This CDR3 is built from 17 residues. CDR3 loop: CASSVDGGGAPYNEQFF. In DNA, the CDR3 is TGTGCCAGCAGCGTAGATGGGGGGGGGGCCCCTTACAATGAGCAGTTCTTC.

This clonotype was picked up many times. The chain combines TRBV7-2 with TRBJ1-2; D perhaps matches TRBD1 (6 bases). Germline CDR1 SGHTA, CDR2 FQGNSA. V was trimmed by 8 bases and J by 5 bases, leaving 12 bases between them. This CDR3 spans 12 amino acids. CDR3 amino acids: CASSQTGYGYTF. In nucleotides, the CDR3 is TGTGCCAGCTCCCAAACAGGGTATGGCTACACCTTC.

This clonotype has at least ten counts. This chain connects TRBV6-6 to TRBJ2-7, with 9 bases matching TRBD2. Germline CDR1 and CDR2: MNHNY and SVGAGI (reference sequence). Trimming took 0 bases from V and 0 from J; bases not matched to a gene: 3. The CDR3 has 16 residues. For the CDR3, the DNA is TGTGCCAGCAGTTACTCGGCGGGGGGGAGCTCCTACGAGCAGTACTTC. It is translated as CASSYSAGGSSYEQYF.

This clonotype occurred many times. V gene TRBV7-2 combines with J gene TRBJ2-7; D is undetermined. Trimming took off 0 bases at V and 0 bases at J, with 12 bases between the two ends. Germline lookup yields CDR1 SGHTA and CDR2 FQGNSA. The CDR3 sequence is 16 residues long. The CDR3 sequence is CASSLAGQVPSYEQYF. The CDR3 nucleotides read TGTGCCAGCAGCTTAGCTGGCCAGGTTCCCTCCTACGAGCAGTACTTC.

The J gene is TRBJ2-3, the V gene TRBV10-3; 8 nucleotides agree with TRBD2. Germline V gene sequence: CDR1 ENHRY, CDR2 SYGVKD. V lost 2 bases to trimming and J lost 2 bases; unmatched junction nucleotides: 3. The CDR3 loop spans 15 amino acids. This CDR3 is CAISEPAGATDTQYF. The CDR3 nucleotides read TGTGCCATCAGTGAGCCAGCGGGGGCCACAGATACGCAGTATTTT.

V usage is TRBV7-2 and J usage is TRBJ1-1, with 7 bases fitting TRBD1. The CDR3 is made up of 14 amino acids. The trim removed 5 bases at V and 5 bases at J, leaving 8 bases unmatched. Germline lookup yields CDR1 SGHTA and CDR2 FQGNSA. The CDR3: CASSPRDRATEAFF. The CDR3 bases are TGTGCCAGCAGCCCCCGAGACAGGGCAACTGAAGCTTTCTTT.

This clonotype was observed at least ten times. V gene TRBV5-1 combines with J gene TRBJ1-5; D gene uncertain. The germline gives CDR1 SGHRS, CDR2 YFSETQ. The V gene lost 0 bases and the J gene lost 7 bases, with 11 bases spanning the gap. The CDR3 has 14 residues. CDR3 loop: CASSLEVGGQPQHF. Written as DNA, the CDR3 is TGCGCCAGCAGCTTGGAGGTGGGTGGGCAGCCCCAGCATTTT. Supplemented by reference TRBV5-1 and TRBJ1-5, the full variable domain reads KAGVTQTPRYLIKTRGQQVTLSCSPISGHRSVSWYQQTPGQGLQFLFEYFSETQRNKGNFPGRFSGRQFSNSRSEMNVSTLELGDSALYLCASSLEVGGQPQHFGDGTRLSIL.

This clonotype was counted ten times or more. The genes are TRBV9 and TRBJ1-2, with TRBD1 matching over 8 bases. The V segment lost 0 bases and the J segment 8 bases; nucleotides outside the gene matches: 6. CDR1 SGDLS and CDR2 YYNGEE come from the germline V gene. The CDR3 extends over 14 amino acids. The chain's CDR3 is CASSVDQGAQGYTF. DNA of the CDR3: TGTGCCAGCAGCGTAGATCAGGGGGCTCAGGGCTACACCTTC.